This T cell receptor (beta chain) was sequenced in a study of CD8 T cells in ankylosing spondylitis. This CDR3 has 15 amino acids. Trimming took off 3 bases at V and 2 bases at J, with 16 bases between the two ends. CDR1 and CDR2 from the germline V gene are DFQATT and SNEGSKA (reference sequence). As to this clonotype: Its antigen is undetermined.

Each CDR3 protein gets one entry after TCRdb re-called the 5' RACE reads with MiXCR. The sample has about 36,000 distinct CDR3 sequences, 11% seen once. Study-level findings and limits: Disease-linked clones were reportedly significantly enriched in matched ankylosing spondylitis synovial fluid.

V and J are TRBV20-1 and TRBJ2-5; D is uncertain. The source material was synovial fluid, either unsorted or a sorted T cell fraction (not recorded which). The TCR comes from a male donor with ankylosing spondylitis. The CDR3 is CSASGRVFGQETQYF. CDR3 in DNA: TGCAGTGCTAGCGGACGTGTTTTTGGGCAAGAGACCCAGTACTTC.